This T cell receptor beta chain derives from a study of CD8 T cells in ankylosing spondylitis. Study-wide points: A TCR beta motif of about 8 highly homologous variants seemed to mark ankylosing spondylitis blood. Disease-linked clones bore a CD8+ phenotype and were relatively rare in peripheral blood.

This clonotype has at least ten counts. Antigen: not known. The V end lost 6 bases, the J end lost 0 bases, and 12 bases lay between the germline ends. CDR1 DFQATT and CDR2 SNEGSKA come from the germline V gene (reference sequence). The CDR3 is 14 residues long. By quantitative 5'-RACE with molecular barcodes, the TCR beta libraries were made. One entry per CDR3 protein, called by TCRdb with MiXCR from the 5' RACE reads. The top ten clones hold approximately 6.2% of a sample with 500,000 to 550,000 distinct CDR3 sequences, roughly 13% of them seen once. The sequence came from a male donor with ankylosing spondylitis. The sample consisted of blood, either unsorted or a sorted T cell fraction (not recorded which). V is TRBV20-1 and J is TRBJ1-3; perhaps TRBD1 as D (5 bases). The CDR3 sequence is CSARDGGSGNTIYF. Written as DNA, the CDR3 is TGCAGTGCCCGGGACGGGGGCTCTGGAAACACCATATATTTT.